The rows below give T cell receptor beta chains drawn from one sample of a study of blood T cell repertoires in COVID-19. Measured with immunoSEQ multiplex PCR; TCRdb has only the in-frame clones, and not every one. The sample includes under 250,000 clones, 80% to 85% seen only once; the top ten take about 2.1%. Material for sequencing was peripheral blood. These receptors all come from a woman aged 55-75 years with acute or convalescent COVID-19. Each CDR3 is given with its conserved first and last residue. The D gene is left open where the match is weak. A row's size may be missing; if present it is once, few, many or a size class.

TRBD1 | TRBJ1-1 | - | TRBV29-1 | CSVVPGQGNTEAFF | TGCAGCGTTGTTCCGGGACAGGGGAACACTGAAGCTTTCTTT
TRBD1 | TRBJ1-2 | - | TRBV2 | CATGTGGNYGYTF | TGTGCCACTGGGACAGGGGGAAACTATGGCTACACCTTC
- | TRBJ1-6 | - | TRBV15 | CATSRGQGLILHF | TGTGCCACCAGCAGAGGCCAGGGACTAATCCTCCACTTT
- | TRBJ2-6 | few | TRBV7-2 | CASSLRGISGANVLTF | TGTGCCAGCTCCTTGCGAGGGATCTCTGGGGCCAACGTCCTGACTTTC
TRBD2 | TRBJ2-1 | few | TRBV3-1/TRBV3-2 | CASSLTGREPYNEQFF | TGTGCCAGCAGCCTGACTGGGCGGGAGCCCTACAATGAGCAGTTCTTC
- | TRBJ1-2 | - | TRBV4-3 | CASSPERRFYGYTF | TGCGCCAGCAGCCCGGAGAGGAGGTTCTATGGCTACACCTTC
- | TRBJ1-6 | - | TRBV30 | CAWSAGGLGDSPLHF | TGTGCCTGGTCTGCTGGGGGCCTGGGGGATTCACCCCTCCACTTT
- | TRBJ2-2 | - | TRBV2 | CASNSGTGELFF | TGTGCCAGCAACAGCGGCACCGGGGAGCTGTTTTTT
TRBD1 | TRBJ1-2 | - | TRBV5-6 | CASSLAGTVRFYGYTF | TGTGCCAGCAGCTTGGCCGGGACAGTGCGATTTTATGGCTACACCTTC
TRBD1 | TRBJ2-1 | once | TRBV5-5 | CASSSGRGTGMNEQFF | TGTGCCAGCAGCTCGGGTAGAGGGACAGGAATGAATGAGCAGTTCTTC
- | TRBJ2-3 | - | TRBV30 | CAWRGGVRKADTQYF | TGTGCCTGGAGAGGGGGGGTTAGAAAGGCAGATACGCAGTATTTT
- | TRBJ2-6 | - | TRBV29-1 | CSVGVAGTGANVLTF | TGCAGCGTTGGAGTGGCGGGGACGGGGGCCAACGTCCTGACTTTC
- | TRBJ1-1 | - | TRBV29-1 | CSVRAGRKNTEAFF | TGCAGCGTAAGAGCCGGCAGGAAGAACACTGAAGCTTTCTTT
TRBD2 | TRBJ2-1 | - | TRBV27 | CASRLASGGDYNEQFF | TGTGCCAGCAGGCTGGCAAGCGGGGGGGATTACAATGAGCAGTTCTTC
- | TRBJ1-2 | - | TRBV19 | CASTVGRSPLYGYTF | TGTGCCAGTACAGTTGGCAGGTCACCCCTCTATGGCTACACCTTC
- | TRBJ2-7 | - | TRBV30 | CAWSVRRGSYEQYF | TGTGCCTGGAGTGTAAGGCGGGGTTCCTACGAGCAGTACTTC
TRBD2 | TRBJ2-3 | - | TRBV6-5 | CASSSRSGGSDTQYF | TGTGCCAGCAGTAGTCGTAGCGGGGGGTCGGATACGCAGTATTTT
TRBD1 | TRBJ1-5 | few | TRBV5-4 | CASSQDRDQPQHF | TGTGCCAGCAGCCAGGACAGGGATCAGCCCCAGCATTTT
- | TRBJ2-3 | - | TRBV15 | CATSRESLSTDTQYF | TGTGCCACCAGCAGAGAGAGTCTTAGCACAGATACGCAGTATTTT
TRBD2 | TRBJ2-1 | once | TRBV10-1 | CASSRTSGGPPFQFF | TGCGCCAGCAGCCGGACTAGCGGGGGGCCACCTTTCCAGTTCTTC
TRBD1 | TRBJ1-2 | - | TRBV27 | CASSIGQDYGYTF | TGTGCCAGCAGCATTGGACAGGACTATGGCTACACCTTC
- | TRBJ2-7 | - | TRBV7-2 | CASSLRGLLSYEQYF | TGTGCCAGCAGCTTAAGGGGTTTACTCTCCTACGAGCAGTACTTC
TRBD1 | TRBJ1-2 | - | TRBV29-1 | CSVVDRAKYGYTF | TGCAGCGTTGTGGACAGGGCGAAGTATGGCTACACCTTC
- | TRBJ2-3 | once | TRBV19 | CASTLKAGHRADTQYF | TGTGCCAGTACCCTTAAGGCAGGTCATCGAGCAGATACGCAGTATTTT